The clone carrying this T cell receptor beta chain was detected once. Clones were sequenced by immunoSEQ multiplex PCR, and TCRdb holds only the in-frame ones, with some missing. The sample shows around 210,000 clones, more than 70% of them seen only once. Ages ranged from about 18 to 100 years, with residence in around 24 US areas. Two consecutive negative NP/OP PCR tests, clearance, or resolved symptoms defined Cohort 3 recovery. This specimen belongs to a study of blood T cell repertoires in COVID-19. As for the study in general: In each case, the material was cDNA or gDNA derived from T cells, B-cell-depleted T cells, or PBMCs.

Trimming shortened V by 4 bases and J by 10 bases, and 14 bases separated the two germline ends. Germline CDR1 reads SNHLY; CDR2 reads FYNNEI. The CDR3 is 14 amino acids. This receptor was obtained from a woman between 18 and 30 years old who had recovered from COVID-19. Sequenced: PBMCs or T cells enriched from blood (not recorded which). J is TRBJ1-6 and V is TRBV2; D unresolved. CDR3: CASSAETGRSPLHF. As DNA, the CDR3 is TGTGCCAGCAGTGCGGAGACTGGCAGATCACCCCTCCACTTT.